What follows are 10 T cell receptor beta chains derived from one specimen sequenced in a study of shared clonotypes between healthy human individuals. Clones were read by immunoSEQ multiplex PCR, and TCRdb kept only the in-frame ones, dropping some. Of about 2,200,000 clones listed, 85% to 95% are singletons. Naive CD8 cells lacked CD45RO and underwent positive selection for CCR7, leaving out terminally differentiated effector memory CD45RA+ cells. Sequencing was done on a sample of naive CD8+ T cells from PBMCs. All receptors derive from a man between 18 and 35 years old in good health. Some clones in this sample may be carry-over from other donors' samples.

The chain links TRBV27 to TRBJ2-6, with D unclear. Trimming removed 8 bases at V and 4 bases at J, with 15 bases between. The CDR3 is 15 residues long. The germline V gene encodes CDR1 MNHEY and CDR2 SMNVEV (reference sequence). CDR3 DNA: TGTGCCAGCGTGGGCAAGACGGTGGGGGCCAACGTCCTGACTTTC. It specifies CASVGKTVGANVLTF.

The chain uses TRBV27 and TRBJ1-6; TRBD1 matches 9 bases. Germline CDR1 is MNHEY and CDR2 is SMNVEV (reference sequence). The CDR3 loop spans 15 amino acids. The V and J ends lost 3 bases and 10 bases, in that order; junction bases with no gene match: 7. CDR3 sequence reads: CASSFRQGVGSPLHF. DNA of the CDR3: TGTGCCAGCAGTTTCAGACAGGGGGTTGGATCACCCCTCCACTTT.

The V gene is TRBV11-2, the J gene TRBJ1-1, with D uncertain. The CDR3 totals 17 residues. CDR1 is SGHAT, CDR2 FQNNGV, per germline. The V and J ends lost 0 bases and 0 bases respectively, with 14 bases between them. CDR3 sequence reads: CASSLDRQIQLNTEAFF. The CDR3 region has the DNA TGTGCCAGCAGCTTAGATCGGCAGATACAACTGAACACTGAAGCTTTCTTT.

The V call is TRBV19, the J call TRBJ2-7; 8 bases agree with TRBD2. Germline-derived CDR1 and CDR2 are LNHDA and SQIVND (reference sequence). Germline trimming cut 4 bases from V and 3 bases from J; bases unmatched to any gene: 5. The CDR3 covers 14 residues. For the CDR3, the DNA is TGTGCCAGTAGTACCTGGACTAGCAGCTACGAGCAGTACTTC. Residues: CASSTWTSSYEQYF.

CDR3 residues: CASEGEGTQYF. As DNA, the CDR3 is TGTGCCAGCGAAGGGGAGGGGACCCAGTACTTC. The chain has TRBV14 and TRBJ2-5; 7 bases agree with TRBD2. CDR3 length: 11 amino acids. Germline values: CDR1 SGHDN, CDR2 FVKESK. V shed 8 bases, J shed 7 bases, and the junction held 4 bases outside the gene matches.

The chain uses TRBV29-1 and TRBJ2-7; TRBD2 agrees at 7 bases. Germline CDR1 is SQVTM and CDR2 is ANQGSEA. J lost 7 bases, V lost 4 bases, and 4 bases had no gene match. The CDR3 is 11 amino acids. In DNA form, the CDR3 reads TGCAGCGTTGGGGGGGGATTGGAGCAGTACTTC. Translating it yields CSVGGGLEQYF.

The CDR3 loop reads CASSQDRAGIKNTIYF. The CDR3 DNA reads TGCGCCAGCAGCCAAGATCGAGCTGGGATAAAAAACACCATATATTTT. The chain employs TRBV4-3 and TRBJ1-3; D gene unclear. Trimming cost V 0 bases and J 6 bases, with 15 bases left between them. The CDR3 length is 16 residues. In germline, CDR1 is LGHNA, CDR2 YSLEER.

The CDR3 is CASSLVLAPQETQYF. CDR3 coding DNA: TGTGCCAGCAGCTTAGTTTTAGCACCCCAAGAGACCCAGTACTTC. The chain employs TRBV11-2 and TRBJ2-5, with D unclear. Looked up from germline, CDR1 is SGHAT and CDR2 is FQNNGV. The CDR3 runs 15 residues. V was cut by 1 base and J by 1 base, with 10 bases left in between. The full variable domain, its missing parts supplied by reference TRBV11-2 and TRBJ2-5, is EAGVAQSPRYKIIEKRQSVAFWCNPISGHATLYWYQQILGQGPKLLIQFQNNGVVDDSQLPKDRFSAERLKGVDSTLKIQPAKLEDSAVYLCASSLVLAPQETQYFGPGTRLLVL.

V gene TRBV6-6 combines with J gene TRBJ2-7, with 11 bases aligning to TRBD2. The CDR3 loop spans 14 amino acids. V shed 6 bases and J 3 bases; nucleotides not matched to a gene: 4. Per the germline V gene, CDR1 is MNHNY and CDR2 is SVGAGI (reference sequence). CDR3 bases: TGTGCCAGCAGCTTAGCGGGAGGGGACTACGAGCAGTACTTC. The encoded protein is CASSLAGGDYEQYF.

This sequence joins TRBV5-8 and TRBJ2-7; D call uncertain. The CDR3 totals 13 residues. The germline gives CDR1 SGHTS, CDR2 YDEGEE. V was cut by 0 bases and J by 4 bases, with 8 bases left in between. DNA of the CDR3: TGTGCCAGCAGCTTGGAGGACCTTTACGAGCAGTACTTC. Translated: CASSLEDLYEQYF.